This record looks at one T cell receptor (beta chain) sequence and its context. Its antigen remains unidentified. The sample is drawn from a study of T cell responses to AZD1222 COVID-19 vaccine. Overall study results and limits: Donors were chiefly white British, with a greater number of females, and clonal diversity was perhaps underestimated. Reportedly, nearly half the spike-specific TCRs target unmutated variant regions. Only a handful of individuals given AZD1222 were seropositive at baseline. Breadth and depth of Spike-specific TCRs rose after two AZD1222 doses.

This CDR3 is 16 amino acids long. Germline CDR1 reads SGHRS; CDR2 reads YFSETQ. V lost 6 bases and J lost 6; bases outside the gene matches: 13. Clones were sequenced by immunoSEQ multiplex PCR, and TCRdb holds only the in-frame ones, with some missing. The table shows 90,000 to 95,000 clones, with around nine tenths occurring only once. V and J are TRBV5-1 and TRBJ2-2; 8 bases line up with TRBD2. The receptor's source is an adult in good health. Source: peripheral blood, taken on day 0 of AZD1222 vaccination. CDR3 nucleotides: TGCGCCAGCACTCCCCGAGCGGGGGAAGTGGCCGGGGAGCTGTTTTTT. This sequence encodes CASTPRAGEVAGELFF.